The present T cell receptor beta chain was sequenced within a study of blood T cell repertoires in COVID-19. About the research overall: Sites across the United States, Italy and Spain contributed samples from acute and convalescent COVID-19. PBMCs, B-cell-depleted T cells, or T cells were the source of the cDNA or gDNA that made up the material.

Authors' data handling: The assay estimated nucleated cells by amplifying reference gene primers. Sequencing used immunoSEQ multiplex PCR; TCRdb keeps in-frame clones, though not all of them. Clonal size and the V and J genes are those of that table, whereas D and trimming came from the DNA. Here the sample spans about 180,000 clones, 82% being singletons. From germline, CDR1 is MNHNS and CDR2 SASEGT. CDR3 length: 17 residues. V lost 0 bases and J lost 8; bases outside the gene matches: 15. What was sequenced was peripheral blood. This rearrangement joins TRBV6-1 to TRBJ2-7, with TRBD2 matching over 8 bases. This clonotype was obtained from an older woman with acute or convalescent COVID-19. CDR3 region: CASSEAGGSGVILQQYF. The CDR3 DNA is TGTGCCAGCAGTGAAGCCGGGGGTAGCGGGGTGATCTTGCAGCAGTACTTC.